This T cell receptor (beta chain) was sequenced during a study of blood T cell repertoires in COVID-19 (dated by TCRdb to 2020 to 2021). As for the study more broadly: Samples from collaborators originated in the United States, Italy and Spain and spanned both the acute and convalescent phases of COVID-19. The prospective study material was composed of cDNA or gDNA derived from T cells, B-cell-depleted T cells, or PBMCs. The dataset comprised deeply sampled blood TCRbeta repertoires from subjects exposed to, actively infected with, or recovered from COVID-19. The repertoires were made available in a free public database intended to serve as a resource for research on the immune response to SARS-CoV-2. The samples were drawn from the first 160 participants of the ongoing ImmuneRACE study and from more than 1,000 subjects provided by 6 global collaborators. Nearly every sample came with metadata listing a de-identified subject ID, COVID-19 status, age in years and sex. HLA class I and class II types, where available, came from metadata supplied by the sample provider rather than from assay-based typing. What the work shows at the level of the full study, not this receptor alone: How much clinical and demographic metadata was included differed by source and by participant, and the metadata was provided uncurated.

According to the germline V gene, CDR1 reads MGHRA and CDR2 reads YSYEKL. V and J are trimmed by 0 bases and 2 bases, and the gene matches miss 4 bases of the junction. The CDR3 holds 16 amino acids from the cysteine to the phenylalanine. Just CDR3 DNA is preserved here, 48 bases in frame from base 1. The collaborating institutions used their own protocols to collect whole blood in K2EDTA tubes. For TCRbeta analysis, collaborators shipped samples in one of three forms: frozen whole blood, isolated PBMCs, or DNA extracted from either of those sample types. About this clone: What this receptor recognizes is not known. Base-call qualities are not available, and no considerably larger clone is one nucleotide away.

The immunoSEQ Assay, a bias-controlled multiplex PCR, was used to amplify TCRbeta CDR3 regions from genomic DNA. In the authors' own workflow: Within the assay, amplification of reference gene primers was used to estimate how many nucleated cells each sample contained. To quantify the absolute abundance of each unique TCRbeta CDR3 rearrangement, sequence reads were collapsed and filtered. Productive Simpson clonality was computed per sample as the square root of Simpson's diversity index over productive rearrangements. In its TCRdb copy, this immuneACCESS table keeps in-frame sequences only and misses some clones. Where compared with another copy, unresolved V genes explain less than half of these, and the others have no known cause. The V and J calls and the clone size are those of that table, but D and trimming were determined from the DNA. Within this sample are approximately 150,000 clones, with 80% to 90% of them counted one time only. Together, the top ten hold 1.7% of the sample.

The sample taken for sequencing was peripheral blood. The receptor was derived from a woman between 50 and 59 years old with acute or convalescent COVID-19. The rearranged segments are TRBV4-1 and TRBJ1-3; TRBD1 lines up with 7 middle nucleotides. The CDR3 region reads CASSQEDRAPGNTIYF. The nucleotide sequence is TGCGCCAGCAGCCAAGAAGACAGGGCCCCTGGAAACACCATATATTTT.